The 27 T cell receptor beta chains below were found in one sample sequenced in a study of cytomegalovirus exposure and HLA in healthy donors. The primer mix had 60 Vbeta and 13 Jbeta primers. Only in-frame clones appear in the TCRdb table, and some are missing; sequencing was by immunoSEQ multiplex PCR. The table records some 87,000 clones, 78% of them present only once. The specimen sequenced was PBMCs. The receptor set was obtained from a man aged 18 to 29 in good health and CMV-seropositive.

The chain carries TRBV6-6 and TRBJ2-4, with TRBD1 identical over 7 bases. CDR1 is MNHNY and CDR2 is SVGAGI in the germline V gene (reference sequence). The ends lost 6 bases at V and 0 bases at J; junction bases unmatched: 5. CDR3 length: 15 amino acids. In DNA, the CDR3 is TGTGCCAGCAGCAGGACAGGTCTAGCCAAAAACATTCAGTACTTC. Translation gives CASSRTGLAKNIQYF.

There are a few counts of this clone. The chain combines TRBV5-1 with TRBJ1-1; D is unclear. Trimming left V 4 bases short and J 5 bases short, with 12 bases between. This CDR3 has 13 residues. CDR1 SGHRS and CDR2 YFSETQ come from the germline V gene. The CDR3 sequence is CASSLKRGTEAFF. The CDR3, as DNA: TGCGCCAGCAGCCTTAAGAGAGGAACTGAAGCTTTCTTT.

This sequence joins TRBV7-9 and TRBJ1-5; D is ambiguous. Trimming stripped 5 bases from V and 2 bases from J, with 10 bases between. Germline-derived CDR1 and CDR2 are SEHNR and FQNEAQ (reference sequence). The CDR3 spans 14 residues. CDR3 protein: CASSPLAGNQPQHF. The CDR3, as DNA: TGTGCCAGCAGCCCGCTCGCGGGCAATCAGCCCCAGCATTTT.

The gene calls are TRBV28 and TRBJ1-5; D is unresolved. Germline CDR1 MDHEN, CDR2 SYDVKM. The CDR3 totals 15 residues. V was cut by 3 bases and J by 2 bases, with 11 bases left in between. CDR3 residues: CASSLGRSGNQPQHF. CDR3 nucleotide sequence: TGTGCCAGCAGTTTGGGCAGGTCCGGCAATCAGCCCCAGCATTTT.

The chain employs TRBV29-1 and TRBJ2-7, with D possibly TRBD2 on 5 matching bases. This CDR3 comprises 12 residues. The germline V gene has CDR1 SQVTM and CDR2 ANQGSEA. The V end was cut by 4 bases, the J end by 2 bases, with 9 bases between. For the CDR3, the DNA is TGCAGCGTTGCTCGGGGTACCTACGAGCAGTACTTC. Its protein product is CSVARGTYEQYF.

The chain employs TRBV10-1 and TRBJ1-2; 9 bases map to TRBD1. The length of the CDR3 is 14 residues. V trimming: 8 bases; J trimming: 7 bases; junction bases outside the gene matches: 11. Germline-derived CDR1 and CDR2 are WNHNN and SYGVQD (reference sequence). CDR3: CASSPGQGSGGYTF. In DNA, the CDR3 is TGCGCCAGCTCTCCGGGACAGGGCAGTGGTGGCTACACCTTC.

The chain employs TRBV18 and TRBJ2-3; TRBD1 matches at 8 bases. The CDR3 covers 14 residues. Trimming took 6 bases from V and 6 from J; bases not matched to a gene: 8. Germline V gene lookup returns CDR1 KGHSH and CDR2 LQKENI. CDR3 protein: CASSGTGGDDTQYF. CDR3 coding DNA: TGTGCCAGCTCGGGGACAGGAGGCGATGATACGCAGTATTTT.

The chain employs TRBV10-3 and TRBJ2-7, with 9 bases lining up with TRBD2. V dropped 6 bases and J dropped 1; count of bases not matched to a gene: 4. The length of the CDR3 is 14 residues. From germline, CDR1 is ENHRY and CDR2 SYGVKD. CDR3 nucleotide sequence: TGTGCCATCAGCGAGGGACTAGCTTCCTACGAGCAGTACTTC. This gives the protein CAISEGLASYEQYF.

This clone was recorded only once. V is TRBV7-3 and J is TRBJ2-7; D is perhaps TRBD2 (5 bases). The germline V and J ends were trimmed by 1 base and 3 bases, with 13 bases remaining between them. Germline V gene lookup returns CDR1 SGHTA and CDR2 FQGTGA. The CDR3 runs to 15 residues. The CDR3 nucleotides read TGTGCCAGCAGCTTAATTGGAGGAGAACACTACGAGCAGTACTTC. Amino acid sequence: CASSLIGGEHYEQYF.

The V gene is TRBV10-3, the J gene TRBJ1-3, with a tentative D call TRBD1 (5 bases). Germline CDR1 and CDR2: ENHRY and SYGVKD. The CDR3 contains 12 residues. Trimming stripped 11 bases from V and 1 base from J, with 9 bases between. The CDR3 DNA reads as TGTGCCGCCCAGGGATCTGGAAACACCATATATTTT. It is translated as CAAQGSGNTIYF.

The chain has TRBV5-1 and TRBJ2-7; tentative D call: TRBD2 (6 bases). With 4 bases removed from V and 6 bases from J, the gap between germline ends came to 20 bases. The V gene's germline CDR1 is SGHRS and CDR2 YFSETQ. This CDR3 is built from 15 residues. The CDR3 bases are TGCGCCAGCAGCCCCCCGAAGTATGAGGGAGGCGAGCAGTACTTC. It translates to CASSPPKYEGGEQYF.

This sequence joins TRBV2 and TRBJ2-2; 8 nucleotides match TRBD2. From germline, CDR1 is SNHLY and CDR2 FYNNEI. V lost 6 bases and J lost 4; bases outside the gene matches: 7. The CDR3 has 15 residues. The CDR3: CASRAIAGITGELFF. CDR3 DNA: TGTGCCAGCAGAGCAATAGCGGGAATCACCGGGGAGCTGTTTTTT. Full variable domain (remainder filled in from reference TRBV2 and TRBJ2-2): EPEVTQTPSHQVTQMGQEVILRCVPISNHLYFYWYRQILGQKVEFLVSFYNNEISEKSEIFDDQFSVERPDGSNFTLKIRSTKLEDSAMYFCASRAIAGITGELFFGEGSRLTVL.

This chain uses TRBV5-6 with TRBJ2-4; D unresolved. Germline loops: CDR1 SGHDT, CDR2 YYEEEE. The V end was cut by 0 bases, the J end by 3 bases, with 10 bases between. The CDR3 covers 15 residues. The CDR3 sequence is CASSLGQASKNIQYF. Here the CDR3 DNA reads TGTGCCAGCAGCTTGGGGCAGGCAAGCAAAAACATTCAGTACTTC.

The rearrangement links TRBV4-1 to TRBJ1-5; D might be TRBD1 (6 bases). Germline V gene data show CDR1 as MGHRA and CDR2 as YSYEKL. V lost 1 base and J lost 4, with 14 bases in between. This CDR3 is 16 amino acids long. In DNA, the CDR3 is TGCGCCAGCAGCCAAGGGGGGGGCCGGAGGAATCAGCCCCAGCATTTT. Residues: CASSQGGGRRNQPQHF.

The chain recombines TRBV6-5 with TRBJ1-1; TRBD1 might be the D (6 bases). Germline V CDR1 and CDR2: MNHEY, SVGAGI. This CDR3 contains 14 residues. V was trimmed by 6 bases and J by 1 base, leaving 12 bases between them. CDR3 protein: CASRFPGQNTEAFF. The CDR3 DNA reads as TGTGCCAGCAGATTTCCGGGACAGAACACTGAAGCTTTCTTT.

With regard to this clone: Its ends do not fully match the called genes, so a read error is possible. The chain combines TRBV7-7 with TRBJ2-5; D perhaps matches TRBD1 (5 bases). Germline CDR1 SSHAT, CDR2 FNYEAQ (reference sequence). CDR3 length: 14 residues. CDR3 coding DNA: TGTGCTAGCAGTTCCACAGGAGTCCAAGAGACCCAGTACTTC. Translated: CASSSTGVQETQYF. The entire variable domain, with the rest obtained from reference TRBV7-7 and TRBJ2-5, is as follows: GAGVSQSPRYKVTKRGQDVTLRCDPISSHATLYWYQQALGQGPEFLTYFNYEAQPDKSGLPSDRFSAERPEGSISTLTIQRTEQRDSAMYRCASSSTGVQETQYFGPGTRLLVL.

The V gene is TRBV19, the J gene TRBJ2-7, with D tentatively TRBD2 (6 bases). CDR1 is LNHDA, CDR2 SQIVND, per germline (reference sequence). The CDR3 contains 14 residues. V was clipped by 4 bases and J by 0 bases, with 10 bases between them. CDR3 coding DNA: TGTGCCAGTAGTAGCGCGGAGGGCTCCTACGAGCAGTACTTC. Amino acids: CASSSAEGSYEQYF. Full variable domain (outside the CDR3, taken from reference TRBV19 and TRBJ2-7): DGGITQSPKYLFRKEGQNVTLSCEQNLNHDAMYWYRQDPGQGLRLIYYSQIVNDFQKGDIAEGYSVSREKKESFPLTVTSAQKNPTAFYLCASSSAEGSYEQYFGPGTRLTVT.

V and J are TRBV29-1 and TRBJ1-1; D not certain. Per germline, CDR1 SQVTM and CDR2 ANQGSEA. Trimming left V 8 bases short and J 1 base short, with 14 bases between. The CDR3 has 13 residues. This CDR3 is CSFTPGANTEAFF. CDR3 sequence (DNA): TGCAGCTTTACTCCCGGAGCGAACACTGAAGCTTTCTTT.

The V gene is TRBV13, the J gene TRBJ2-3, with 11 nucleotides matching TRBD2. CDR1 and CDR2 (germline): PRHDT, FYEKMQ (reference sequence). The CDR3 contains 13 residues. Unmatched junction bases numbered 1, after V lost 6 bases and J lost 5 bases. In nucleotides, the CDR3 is TGTGCCAGCAGACTAGCGGGAGTAGATACGCAGTATTTT. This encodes CASRLAGVDTQYF. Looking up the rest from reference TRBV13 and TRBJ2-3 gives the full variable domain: AAGVIQSPRHLIKEKRETATLKCYPIPRHDTVYWYQQGPGQDPQFLISFYEKMQSDKGSIPDRFSAQQFSDYHSELNMSSLELGDSALYFCASRLAGVDTQYFGPGTRLTVL.

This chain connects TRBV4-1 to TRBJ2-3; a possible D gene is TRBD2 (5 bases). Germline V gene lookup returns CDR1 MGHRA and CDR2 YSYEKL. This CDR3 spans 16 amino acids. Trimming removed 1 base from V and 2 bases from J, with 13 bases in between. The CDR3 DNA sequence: TGCGCCAGCAGCCAAGTTCCAGCGGTGACCACAGATACGCAGTATTTT. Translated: CASSQVPAVTTDTQYF.

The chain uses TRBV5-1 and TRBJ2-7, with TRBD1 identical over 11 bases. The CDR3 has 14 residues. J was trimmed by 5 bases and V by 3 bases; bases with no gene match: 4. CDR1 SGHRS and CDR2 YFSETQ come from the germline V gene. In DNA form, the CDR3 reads TGCGCCAGCAGCTCAGGACAGGGGGCTGACGAGCAGTACTTC. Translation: CASSSGQGADEQYF.

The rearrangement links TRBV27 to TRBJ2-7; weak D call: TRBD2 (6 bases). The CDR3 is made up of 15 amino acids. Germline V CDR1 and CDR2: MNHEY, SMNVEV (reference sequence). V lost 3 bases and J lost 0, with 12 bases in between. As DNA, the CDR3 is TGTGCCAGCAGTTTTTTTGGGGGGAGCTCCTACGAGCAGTACTTC. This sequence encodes CASSFFGGSSYEQYF.

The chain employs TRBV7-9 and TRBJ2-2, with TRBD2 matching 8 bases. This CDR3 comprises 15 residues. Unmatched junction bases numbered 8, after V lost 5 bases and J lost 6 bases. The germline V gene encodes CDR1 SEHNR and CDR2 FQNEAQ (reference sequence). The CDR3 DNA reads TGTGCCAGCAGCGCAACTAGCGGTCAGGCCGGGGAGCTGTTTTTT. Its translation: CASSATSGQAGELFF.

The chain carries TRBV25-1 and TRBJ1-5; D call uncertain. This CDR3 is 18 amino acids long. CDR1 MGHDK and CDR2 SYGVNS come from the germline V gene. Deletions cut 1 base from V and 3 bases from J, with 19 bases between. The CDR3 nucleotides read TGTGCCAGCAGTGAATGTTTCCGCTGGCGGCCGAACAATCAGCCCCAGCATTTT. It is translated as CASSECFRWRPNNQPQHF.

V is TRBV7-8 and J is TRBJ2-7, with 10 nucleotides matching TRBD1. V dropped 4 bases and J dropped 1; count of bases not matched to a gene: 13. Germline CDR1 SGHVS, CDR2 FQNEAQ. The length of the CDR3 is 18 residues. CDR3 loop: CASSSFFQGDRGSYEQYF. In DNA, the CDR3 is TGTGCCAGCAGCTCCTTTTTCCAAGGGGACAGGGGTTCCTACGAGCAGTACTTC.

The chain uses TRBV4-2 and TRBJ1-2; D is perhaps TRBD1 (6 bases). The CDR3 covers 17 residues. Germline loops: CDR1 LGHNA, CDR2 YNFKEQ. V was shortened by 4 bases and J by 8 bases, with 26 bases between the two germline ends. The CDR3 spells CASSRNHKQGSSGGYTF. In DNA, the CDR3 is TGTGCCAGCAGCCGAAACCATAAACAGGGATCTTCGGGGGGCTACACCTTC.

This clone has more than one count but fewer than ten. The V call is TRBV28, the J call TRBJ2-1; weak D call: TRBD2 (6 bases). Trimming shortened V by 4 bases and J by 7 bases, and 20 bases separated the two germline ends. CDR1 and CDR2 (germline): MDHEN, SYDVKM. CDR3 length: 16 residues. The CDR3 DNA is TGTGCCAGCAGTTCGCTGTTAGCGGAGGCCCGAAATGAGCAGTTCTTC. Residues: CASSSLLAEARNEQFF.